By share, the clone carrying this T cell receptor (beta chain) ranks as large. Looked up from germline, CDR1 is SGHDT and CDR2 is YYEEEE. This CDR3 has 11 residues. The V end was cut by 2 bases, the J end by 5 bases, with 5 bases between. TCRdb re-analysed the reads in MiXCR, keeping a single row per CDR3 protein. This sample has 1,500 to 2,000 distinct CDR3 sequences, with 6.5% to 8.5% found just once. The chain is built from TRBV5-6 and TRBJ2-7; D remains unclear. The clonotype comes from a human donor with rheumatoid arthritis. Sequencing was done on a sample of CD4+ T cells from peripheral blood. CDR3 DNA sequence: TGTGCCAGCAGCTTTACTGACGAGCAGTACTTC. It encodes CASSFTDEQYF.